This T cell receptor (beta chain) was captured by sequencing in a study of identical twins. Unique molecular identifiers were in the cDNA, with template-switch universal primer binding. In TCRdb, the 5' RACE reads were re-called with MiXCR into one record per CDR3 protein. The sample lists some 900,000 distinct CDR3 sequences; more than 9% were seen once. Notes on this clonotype: Its target is not known. One end of the junction varies from germline; a read error may be responsible.

Overall study results and limits: Out-of-frame alpha sequences shared by twins showed excess low generation probability. Twin pairs had excess sharing that was weaker in beta out-of-frame sequences.

The CDR3 runs to 16 residues. The germline V gene has CDR1 KGHSH and CDR2 LQKENI. The same data also contributed to another study, on yellow fever vaccine responses in identical twins.

Sequenced input: PBMCs. The chain employs TRBV18 and TRBJ2-1; 9 bases align to TRBD1. The receptor was isolated from a woman younger than 35 in good health. The CDR3 sequence: CASSPGQGSDYSEQFF. Here the CDR3 DNA reads TGTGCCAGCTCACCCGGACAGGGGTCTGATTACAGTGAGCAGTTCTTC.